Shown below are 16 T cell receptor beta chains from a single sample sequenced in a study of cytomegalovirus exposure and HLA in healthy donors. This PCR relied on a set of 60 Vbeta primers and 13 Jbeta primers. The table came from immunoSEQ multiplex PCR; TCRdb's copy has only in-frame clones and leaves some out. Here the sample spans around 150,000 clones, 60% to 85% being singletons. Sequences were obtained from PBMCs. Receptors originate from a male donor in good health and CMV-seronegative.

This chain uses TRBV18 with TRBJ1-1; TRBD1 aligns across 10 bases. The CDR3 loop spans 14 amino acids. V lost 0 bases and J lost 10; bases outside the gene matches: 5. Germline V gives CDR1 KGHSH, CDR2 LQKENI. CDR3 nucleotides: TGTGCCAGCTCACCACCGAGGACAGGGGGAGGAGCTTTCTTT. The encoded protein is CASSPPRTGGGAFF.

The chain recombines TRBV19 with TRBJ2-1; D is perhaps TRBD2 (7 bases). The V gene lost 6 bases and the J gene lost 9 bases, with 21 bases spanning the gap. Germline values: CDR1 LNHDA, CDR2 SQIVND (reference sequence). The CDR3 runs to 15 residues. This CDR3 reads CASRLGGGRGIEQFF. The CDR3 DNA sequence: TGTGCCAGTAGACTCGGGGGAGGGAGGGGGATTGAGCAGTTCTTC.

This chain connects TRBV13 to TRBJ2-1; the match to TRBD2 covers 9 bases. Germline V gene lookup returns CDR1 PRHDT and CDR2 FYEKMQ (reference sequence). V shed 5 bases, J shed 1 base, and the junction held 6 bases outside the gene matches. CDR3 length: 16 amino acids. The CDR3 bases are TGTGCCAGCAGCGTTAGCGGGAGAGGTTCCTACAATGAGCAGTTCTTC. It specifies CASSVSGRGSYNEQFF.

The V and J genes are TRBV7-9 and TRBJ2-7; 8 bases align to TRBD2. The CDR3 has 14 residues. CDR1 and CDR2 from the germline V gene are SEHNR and FQNEAQ (reference sequence). The ends lost 2 bases at V and 1 base at J; junction bases unmatched: 1. This chain's CDR3 is CASSLTSGSYEQYF. In DNA, the CDR3 is TGTGCCAGCAGCTTAACTAGCGGATCCTACGAGCAGTACTTC.

Turning to this clone: One end of the junction is discordant with germline, which a read error may explain. The rearrangement links TRBV5-1 to TRBJ2-2; 8 nucleotides match TRBD1. The V gene's germline CDR1 is SGHRS and CDR2 YFSETQ. There are 15 residues in the CDR3. In nucleotides, the CDR3 is TGCACCAGCAGCTTGTTGTCAGGGGGCGAGTCGGAGCTGTTTTTT. As protein: CTSSLLSGGESELFF.

The chain recombines TRBV25-1 with TRBJ2-7; perhaps TRBD1 as D (6 bases). The germline V gene encodes CDR1 MGHDK and CDR2 SYGVNS. V dropped 8 bases and J dropped 4 bases, with 9 bases sitting between them. The CDR3 has 11 amino acids. The CDR3 DNA follows: TGTGCCAGCGCCGACAGGTACGAGCAGTACTTC. It specifies CASADRYEQYF.

The chain combines TRBV6-5 with TRBJ1-2, with 9 bases that match TRBD1. The junction had 0 bases not matched to a gene; V was cut back by 4 bases and J by 3 bases. The CDR3 covers 13 residues. From germline, CDR1 is MNHEY and CDR2 SVGAGI. For the CDR3, the DNA is TGTGCCAGCAGTTGGACAGGGGACTATGGCTACACCTTC. Protein product: CASSWTGDYGYTF.

DNA of the CDR3: TGTGCCAGCAGTGAATGCGGACAGAACACTGAAGCTTTCTTT. Translation: CASSECGQNTEAFF. V gene TRBV25-1 combines with J gene TRBJ1-1, with D possibly matching TRBD1 (5 bases). This CDR3 has 14 amino acids. Germline V gene data show CDR1 as MGHDK and CDR2 as SYGVNS. The germline V and J ends were trimmed by 1 base and 1 base, with 7 bases remaining between them.

This chain connects TRBV19 to TRBJ2-1, with D unclear. This CDR3 comprises 15 residues. Germline assignment: CDR1 LNHDA and CDR2 SQIVND (reference sequence). Trimming removed 7 bases at V and 0 bases at J, with 13 bases between. The CDR3 loop is CASTAPRSSYNEQFF. The CDR3 region has the DNA TGTGCCAGTACCGCCCCTAGGAGCTCCTACAATGAGCAGTTCTTC. The full variable domain, with the rest looked up from reference TRBV19 and TRBJ2-1, is DGGITQSPKYLFRKEGQNVTLSCEQNLNHDAMYWYRQDPGQGLRLIYYSQIVNDFQKGDIAEGYSVSREKKESFPLTVTSAQKNPTAFYLCASTAPRSSYNEQFFGPGTRLTVL.

This clone is a singleton in its sample. V is TRBV19 and J is TRBJ1-2; no clear D gene. The CDR3 is made up of 11 amino acids. Germline V lookup: CDR1 LNHDA, CDR2 SQIVND (reference sequence). Trimming took off 5 bases at V and 8 bases at J, with 9 bases between the two ends. CDR3 in DNA: TGTGCCAGTAGTCAAGGAGTAGGCTACACCTTC. Translation gives CASSQGVGYTF.

V and J are TRBV7-2 and TRBJ2-7; 7 nucleotides match TRBD2. This CDR3 is 16 amino acids long. Germline loops: CDR1 SGHTA, CDR2 FQGNSA. Trimming removed 2 bases from V and 2 bases from J; junction bases left unmatched: 9. The CDR3 DNA follows: TGTGCCAGCAGCTTAATCGGACTAGAATACCCCTACGAGCAGTACTTC. Translation gives CASSLIGLEYPYEQYF.

This clone has a handful of counts. The chain couples TRBV14 to TRBJ2-1; 10 nucleotides match TRBD2. The V and J ends lost 4 bases and 0 bases, in that order; junction bases with no gene match: 9. Germline values: CDR1 SGHDN, CDR2 FVKESK. The CDR3 covers 18 residues. The CDR3 loop reads CASSRRTGLASSYNEQFF. The CDR3 coding sequence is TGTGCCAGCAGCCGACGTACGGGACTAGCGAGCTCCTACAATGAGCAGTTCTTC.

This chain joins TRBV7-9 and TRBJ2-1; TRBD1 matches 7 bases. The junction had 5 bases not matched to a gene; V was cut back by 3 bases and J by 0 bases. The germline V gene has CDR1 SEHNR and CDR2 FQNEAQ (reference sequence). The CDR3 is made up of 16 amino acids. The CDR3 region has the DNA TGTGCCAGCAGCTTGGGAGCAGGGGGCTCCTACAATGAGCAGTTCTTC. Amino acids: CASSLGAGGSYNEQFF. Full variable domain (rest looked up from reference TRBV7-9 and TRBJ2-1): DTGVSQNPRHKITKRGQNVTFRCDPISEHNRLYWYRQTLGQGPEFLTYFQNEAQLEKSRLLSDRFSAERPKGSFSTLEIQRTEQGDSAMYLCASSLGAGGSYNEQFFGPGTRLTVL.

This rearrangement joins TRBV5-1 to TRBJ2-3, with 11 nucleotides matching TRBD2. The V gene's germline CDR1 is SGHRS and CDR2 YFSETQ. J was trimmed by 6 bases and V by 0 bases; bases with no gene match: 9. This CDR3 spans 17 amino acids. Written as DNA, the CDR3 is TGCGCCAGCAGCTTGGCCGTCGCTAGCGGGGGGAGGGATACGCAGTATTTT. Its translation is CASSLAVASGGRDTQYF.

This chain's CDR3 is CASSLGQGNTEAFF. The CDR3 nucleotides are TGTGCCAGCTCACTGGGACAGGGGAACACTGAAGCTTTCTTT. The chain couples TRBV18 to TRBJ1-1; TRBD1 aligns across 9 bases. Trimming at V came to 4 bases and at J to 1 base, leaving 1 base not matched to a gene. The germline V gene encodes CDR1 KGHSH and CDR2 LQKENI. The CDR3 totals 14 residues.

V is TRBV10-3 and J is TRBJ2-5; D ambiguous. The V gene's germline CDR1 is ENHRY and CDR2 SYGVKD. V shed 0 bases and J shed 5 bases, with 4 bases lying between them. The CDR3 is made up of 12 amino acids. CDR3 protein: CAISESSETQYF. The DNA for the CDR3 is TGTGCCATCAGTGAGTCGAGCGAGACCCAGTACTTC.